The 6 T cell receptor beta chains in this list originate from one sample, sequenced in a study of T-cell memory formation after mild COVID-19. One entry per CDR3 protein, called by TCRdb with MiXCR from the 5' RACE reads. The sample records hundreds of thousands of distinct CDR3 sequences, over 15% being singletons. The specimen was PBMCs or a T cell subset sorted from them (not recorded which). The receptors stem from an adult woman who had mild COVID-19 (a few samples of this study predate the infection). Cell type and time point are not known.

A few counts support this clonotype. CDR3 protein: CASSPGEVHNEQFF. The CDR3 bases are TGTGCCAGCAGCCCGGGGGAGGTGCACAATGAGCAGTTCTTC. This chain uses TRBV12-3 or TRBV12-4 with TRBJ2-1, with D possibly matching TRBD2 (6 bases). V was shortened by 6 bases and J by 5 bases, with 14 bases between the two germline ends. The CDR3 has 14 residues.

This clonotype was recorded at least ten times. The CDR3 DNA sequence: TGTGCCAGCAGCTTAGCGCCGATAAAACAGGGAGCCAAAAACATTCAGTACTTC. This sequence encodes CASSLAPIKQGAKNIQYF. The rearrangement uses TRBV7-2 and TRBJ2-4; D is perhaps TRBD1 (6 bases). The CDR3 is 18 amino acids. Germline-derived CDR1 and CDR2 are SGHTA and FQGNSA. With 0 bases removed from V and 0 bases from J, the gap between germline ends came to 15 bases.

The chain carries TRBV24-1 and TRBJ1-5; D gene uncertain. V was pared by 7 bases and J by 0 bases, with 18 bases between. Germline lookup yields CDR1 KGHDR and CDR2 SFDVKD. The CDR3 has 17 residues. The CDR3 nucleotides read TGTGCCACCAGCATCGATGTTTTGGACGATAGCAATCAGCCCCAGCATTTT. Translated: CATSIDVLDDSNQPQHF.

V usage is TRBV12-3 or TRBV12-4 and J usage is TRBJ2-1, with a possible D match to TRBD2 (6 bases). With 6 bases removed from V and 7 bases from J, the gap between germline ends came to 13 bases. The CDR3 runs to 13 residues. The CDR3 DNA reads as TGTGCCAGCAGCGAGACTAGACGGAATGAGCAGTTCTTC. Protein: CASSETRRNEQFF.

This clonotype was recorded a few times. The chain employs TRBV6-5 and TRBJ1-2; D unclear. This CDR3 is built from 12 residues. The V gene lost 5 bases and the J gene lost 5 bases, with 9 bases spanning the gap. Germline CDR1 is MNHEY and CDR2 is SVGAGI. The CDR3 protein is CASSDRAYGYTF. The CDR3 DNA is TGTGCCAGCAGTGACCGGGCATATGGCTACACCTTC.

This chain uses TRBV20-1 with TRBJ2-7, with 11 bases fitting TRBD2. Germline V gene data show CDR1 as DFQATT and CDR2 as SNEGSKA (reference sequence). V lost 2 bases, J lost 2 bases, and 8 bases stayed unmatched. The CDR3 is made up of 16 amino acids. For the CDR3, the DNA is TGCAGTGCTAGAATCCTGACTAGCGGGGCTGCCTACGAGCAGTACTTC. Protein sequence: CSARILTSGAAYEQYF.